This TCR beta chain was identified in a study of CD8 T cells in Susac syndrome. cDNA came from roughly 0.47 to 1 ug RNA primed by random hexamers. A single record per CDR3 protein comes from TCRdb applying MiXCR to the immunoSEQ multiplex PCR reads. The repertoire consists of 160,000 or so distinct CDR3 sequences, with roughly nine tenths occurring once and the leading ten covering about 0.073%. CDR3 length: 18 residues. Trimming removed 0 bases from V and 8 bases from J; junction bases left unmatched: 16. The germline gives CDR1 SQVTM, CDR2 ANQGSEA. The study sequenced TCR beta in blood CD8+ and CD4+ T cells.

The chain combines TRBV29-1 with TRBJ2-1; 10 nucleotides line up with TRBD2. The sequencing sample was made of CD4+ T cells from PBMCs. The sequence derives from a human donor in good health. CDR3 amino acids: CSVEDQPQGSGRRDEQFF. CDR3 DNA: TGCAGCGTTGAAGATCAACCCCAAGGTAGCGGGAGGAGGGATGAGCAGTTCTTC.